Described below is a single T cell receptor beta chain sequence and its context. Germline V CDR1 and CDR2: KGHSH, LQKENI. The V and J ends lost 0 bases and 4 bases respectively, with 6 bases between them. CDR3 size: 13 residues. Original analysis: Nucleated cell counts were estimated from reference gene primer amplification. Method: immunoSEQ multiplex PCR; TCRdb's copy keeps in-frame clones and lacks some. V and J calls plus clone size are reproduced from that table; the DNA served to infer D and trimming. This sample yields 200,000 to 250,000 clones, of which 60% to 85% are seen a single time; 5.5% belongs to the top ten. These data come from a study of blood T cell repertoires in COVID-19.

The source of this sequence is a woman between 65 and 79 years old with acute or convalescent COVID-19. The sample taken for sequencing was peripheral blood. The rearrangement joins TRBV18 to TRBJ2-5, with D hard to call. The CDR3 here is CASSPPNGETQYF. CDR3 coding DNA: TGTGCCAGCTCACCACCAAACGGAGAGACCCAGTACTTC.